One TCR beta chain is described in this entry. This specimen belongs to a study of T-cell reconstitution after alpha-beta-depleted transplantation in children. Germline V gene lookup returns CDR1 MNHEY and CDR2 SVGAGI. The CDR3 runs 13 residues. V was pared by 0 bases and J by 8 bases, with 10 bases between. This sample's TCRbeta library carried unique molecular identifier barcodes. Using its own MiXCR run on the PCR reads, TCRdb lists one record per CDR3 protein. The table records about 340,000 distinct CDR3 sequences, 10% of them present only once. The receptor comes from a human donor who donated a stem cell graft to a child with acute lymphoblastic leukemia. The chain joins TRBV6-5 to TRBJ1-1; D may be TRBD1 (6 bases). The sequencing used PBMCs from the stem cell graft donor, collected from the stem cell graft. CDR3 bases: TGTGCCAGCAGTTACTCGAGGGGGTTGGAAGCTTTCTTT. The encoded protein is CASSYSRGLEAFF.